The 24 T cell receptor beta chains below come from one sample, sequenced in a study of Ad26.COV2.S vaccination and SARS-CoV-2 variants. Only in-frame clones appear in the TCRdb table, and some are missing; sequencing was by immunoSEQ multiplex PCR. This repertoire shows about 440,000 clones, roughly 87% found once; its top ten account for 9.5% to 15%. The treatment: 15 to 20 received Ad26.COV2.S at low or high dose, single or two shots; about 5 received placebo; per-sample allocation not given. The samples date from day 63 after the first vaccine or placebo injection. The material was peripheral blood, obtained in a trial of Ad26.COV2.S vaccine versus placebo. These receptors were obtained from a person aged 18-65 years who received the Ad26.COV2.S COVID-19 vaccine or a placebo.

The gene calls are TRBV3-1 (or the pseudogene TRBV3-2) and TRBJ2-1; D is unresolved. CDR1 and CDR2 from the germline V gene are LGHDT and YNNKEL (reference sequence). The V and J ends lost 0 bases and 4 bases respectively, with 13 bases between them. The CDR3 spans 16 residues. CDR3: CASSQEPGGVYNEQFF. The CDR3 nucleotides are TGTGCCAGCAGCCAAGAGCCCGGCGGAGTATACAATGAGCAGTTCTTC.

The CDR3 protein is CASSRLSNEQFF. Here the CDR3 DNA reads TGTGCCAGCAGCCGACTTTCCAATGAGCAGTTCTTC. The V and J genes are TRBV5-4 and TRBJ2-1; no reliable D call. The CDR3 consists of 12 residues. Trimming shortened V by 4 bases and J by 6 bases, and 8 bases separated the two germline ends. Germline values: CDR1 SGHNT, CDR2 YYREEE (reference sequence).

The chain recombines TRBV6-2 or TRBV6-3 with TRBJ2-1, with 13 bases matching TRBD2. From germline, CDR1 is MNHEY and CDR2 SVGEGT. This CDR3 comprises 19 residues. Losses at the gene ends were 6 bases for V and 3 bases for J; bases not matched to a gene: 14. The CDR3 nucleotides read TGTGCCAGCAGCGGGACTAGCGGGACATGGGGGAACAACTACAATGAGCAGTTCTTC. Its translation is CASSGTSGTWGNNYNEQFF.

This chain connects TRBV5-5 to TRBJ2-1; TRBD2 is a possible D gene (6 bases). The CDR3 contains 16 residues. Germline-derived CDR1 and CDR2 are SGHKS and YYEKEE (reference sequence). Deletions cut 1 base from V and 2 bases from J, with 13 bases between. In nucleotides, the CDR3 is TGTGCCAGCAGCTTGCTGGCGGGGCTCACCTACAATGAGCAGTTCTTC. Translated, it gives CASSLLAGLTYNEQFF. Full variable domain (missing parts from reference TRBV5-5 and TRBJ2-1): DAGVTQSPTHLIKTRGQQVTLRCSPISGHKSVSWYQQVLGQGPQFIFQYYEKEERGRGNFPDRFSARQFPNYSSELNVNALLLGDSALYLCASSLLAGLTYNEQFFGPGTRLTVL.

The chain couples TRBV30 to TRBJ2-1; no reliable D call. Germline values: CDR1 GTSNPN, CDR2 SVGIG (reference sequence). The CDR3 loop spans 13 amino acids. Trimming left V 3 bases short and J 8 bases short, with 14 bases between. CDR3 bases: TGTGCCTGGAGGTTGCCGAACGGTCATGAGCAGTTCTTC. This translates into CAWRLPNGHEQFF.

The chain joins TRBV29-1 to TRBJ2-1; D ambiguous. CDR1 is SQVTM, CDR2 ANQGSEA, per germline. The CDR3 has 12 amino acids. V was trimmed by 4 bases and J by 8 bases, leaving 12 bases between them. The CDR3 spells CSVGAGVDEQFF. The CDR3 DNA is TGCAGCGTTGGGGCTGGAGTTGATGAGCAGTTCTTC.

J is TRBJ2-7 and V is TRBV20-1; 8 bases map to TRBD2. Germline loops: CDR1 DFQATT, CDR2 SNEGSKA (reference sequence). This CDR3 is 14 amino acids long. The V and J ends lost 3 bases and 4 bases, in that order; junction bases with no gene match: 8. For the CDR3, the DNA is TGCAGTGCTAGTTCAGCGGGAGTCGGTTACGAGCAGTACTTC. As protein: CSASSAGVGYEQYF.

V is TRBV19 and J is TRBJ1-1; D is unclear. Germline V lookup: CDR1 LNHDA, CDR2 SQIVND (reference sequence). CDR3 length: 12 amino acids. V was trimmed by 1 base and J by 9 bases, leaving 9 bases between them. CDR3 bases: TGTGCCAGTAGTATAGCGAAAGGGAAAGCTTTCTTT. The encoded protein is CASSIAKGKAFF.

Of note for this clone: The sample has other DNA sequences that encode this CDR3 too. The chain is built from TRBV4-3 and TRBJ1-5; perhaps TRBD1 as D (5 bases). The CDR3 loop spans 13 amino acids. The germline CDR1 and CDR2 sequences are LGHNA and YSLEER. V was clipped by 0 bases and J by 7 bases, with 7 bases between them. The CDR3 is CASSQDGGQPQHF. In DNA form, the CDR3 reads TGCGCCAGCAGCCAAGATGGGGGACAGCCCCAGCATTTT.

The V call is TRBV27, the J call TRBJ2-1, with 7 bases fitting TRBD2. V gave up 4 bases and J gave up 2 bases; unmatched junction bases: 11. This CDR3 is 17 amino acids long. The germline V gene encodes CDR1 MNHEY and CDR2 SMNVEV (reference sequence). CDR3 region: CASSSRGSGAAYNEQFF. The CDR3 region has the DNA TGTGCCAGCAGTTCCCGGGGCAGCGGGGCCGCCTACAATGAGCAGTTCTTC.

The CDR3 nucleotides read TGTGCCAGCAGCGTAGCTGGAACCGCGAACACTGAAGCTTTCTTT. This gives the protein CASSVAGTANTEAFF. This chain links TRBV9 with TRBJ1-1; D uncertain. CDR1 is SGDLS, CDR2 YYNGEE, per germline. The V end was cut by 0 bases, the J end by 1 base, with 10 bases between. This CDR3 is 15 amino acids long.

This clone has just a few counts. This sequence joins TRBV5-1 and TRBJ2-2; no clear D. The CDR3 runs 14 residues. Germline CDR1 reads SGHRS; CDR2 reads YFSETQ. Trimming stripped 3 bases from V and 2 bases from J, with 8 bases between. CDR3: CASSYTVNTGELFF. The CDR3 nucleotides read TGCGCCAGCAGCTACACAGTCAACACCGGGGAGCTGTTTTTT.

J is TRBJ2-7 and V is TRBV6-5; D is undetermined. Germline CDR1 is MNHEY and CDR2 is SVGAGI. The germline V and J ends were trimmed by 5 bases and 4 bases, with 9 bases remaining between them. The CDR3 is 12 amino acids. For the CDR3, the DNA is TGTGCCAGCAGTCCGATTGCGTACGAGCAGTACTTC. It codes for CASSPIAYEQYF.

The CDR3 DNA reads as TGTGCCAGCAGCCAGCAGGGAATGGAGAACACCATATATTTT. It yields the protein CASSQQGMENTIYF. The chain uses TRBV3-1 (or the pseudogene TRBV3-2) and TRBJ1-3; tentatively, D is TRBD1 (5 bases). This CDR3 has 14 residues. The V gene's germline CDR1 is LGHDT and CDR2 YNNKEL (reference sequence). Trimming took 3 bases from V and 7 from J, leaving 13 bases between them.

The gene calls are TRBV11-1 and TRBJ2-1; TRBD1 matches at 9 bases. Germline CDR1 reads SGHAT; CDR2 reads FQDESV (reference sequence). V lost 7 bases to trimming and J lost 2 bases; unmatched junction nucleotides: 6. The CDR3 is 15 residues long. The CDR3 sequence: CASTINRGPYNEQFF. The CDR3 coding sequence is TGTGCCAGCACCATAAACAGGGGGCCCTACAATGAGCAGTTCTTC.

This clone was seen a single time. The limits of the CDR3 on the DNA are not certain, so only TCRdb's listed CDR3 is given. V gene TRBV28 combines with J gene TRBJ2-7. The CDR3 is 14 amino acids in total, end residues counted. Germline V gene data show CDR1 as MDHEN and CDR2 as SYDVKM. The CDR3 here is CASSPFGSANEQYF.

The chain is built from TRBV2 and TRBJ1-1; tentatively, D is TRBD1 (5 bases). Trimming cost V 0 bases and J 8 bases, with 10 bases left between them. CDR3 size: 13 residues. In germline, CDR1 is SNHLY, CDR2 FYNNEI. CDR3 loop: CASSEALRGEAFF. The CDR3, as DNA: TGTGCCAGCAGTGAAGCGCTCCGGGGGGAAGCTTTCTTT.

This clone was detected once. This sequence joins TRBV7-2 and TRBJ1-6; D gene uncertain. CDR1 is SGHTA and CDR2 is FQGNSA in the germline V gene. Trimming cost V 0 bases and J 6 bases, with 3 bases left between them. CDR3 length equals 13 residues. CDR3 region: CASSLASNSPLHF. The CDR3, as DNA: TGTGCCAGCAGCTTAGCCTCTAATTCACCCCTCCACTTT.

Worth noting for this clone: The junction departs from the called germline gene at one end, perhaps through a read error. This chain joins TRBV11-2 and TRBJ2-1, with D possibly being TRBD2 (6 bases). CDR3 length equals 11 residues. Germline V CDR1 and CDR2: SGHAT, FQNNGV. This chain's CDR3 is CASTLRGEEFF. CDR3 nucleotide sequence: TGTGCCAGCACCTTGCGGGGTGAGGAGTTCTTC. The full variable domain, completed using reference TRBV11-2 and TRBJ2-1, is EAGVAQSPRYKIIEKRQSVAFWCNPISGHATLYWYQQILGQGPKLLIQFQNNGVVDDSQLPKDRFSAERLKGVDSTLKIQPAKLEDSAVYLCASTLRGEEFFGPGTRLTVL.

This chain joins TRBV5-1 and TRBJ2-1; no definite D call. This CDR3 spans 14 amino acids. Germline assignment: CDR1 SGHRS and CDR2 YFSETQ. Trimming stripped 0 bases from V and 7 bases from J, with 11 bases between. The CDR3 DNA follows: TGCGCCAGCAGCTTGGGGGCCACGGTGAATGAGCAGTTCTTC. Translation: CASSLGATVNEQFF. The variable domain in full, with the rest retrieved from reference TRBV5-1 and TRBJ2-1, is KAGVTQTPRYLIKTRGQQVTLSCSPISGHRSVSWYQQTPGQGLQFLFEYFSETQRNKGNFPGRFSGRQFSNSRSEMNVSTLELGDSALYLCASSLGATVNEQFFGPGTRLTVL.

The sample holds one count of this clone. The rearrangement joins TRBV5-1 to TRBJ2-7, with D possibly matching TRBD2 (6 bases). The CDR3 contains 14 residues. V gave up 4 bases and J gave up 7 bases, with 18 bases separating them. Germline V CDR1 and CDR2: SGHRS, YFSETQ. The CDR3 sequence: CASSLGTFFREQYF. CDR3 in DNA: TGCGCCAGCAGCCTCGGGACTTTCTTTCGGGAGCAGTACTTC.

The chain carries TRBV6-5 and TRBJ1-4, with 9 bases lining up with TRBD1. This CDR3 is 15 amino acids long. Germline CDR1 is MNHEY and CDR2 is SVGAGI. With 8 bases clipped from V and 10 bases from J, the junction kept 14 bases outside the gene matches. The CDR3: CASRRSGTGSAKLFF. The CDR3 DNA is TGTGCCAGCCGACGATCCGGGACAGGGTCAGCAAAACTGTTTTTT.

This clone was counted between two and nine times. The V and J genes are TRBV7-2 and TRBJ2-7, with D possibly called TRBD1 or TRBD2 (5 bases each). The germline CDR1 and CDR2 sequences are SGHTA and FQGNSA. The germline V and J ends were trimmed by 5 bases and 6 bases, with 26 bases remaining between them. The CDR3 is 17 residues long. The CDR3: CASSPIRPGRTPLEQYF. CDR3 coding DNA: TGTGCCAGCAGCCCCATCCGACCGGGACGGACTCCTCTCGAGCAGTACTTC.

The rearrangement uses TRBV29-1 and TRBJ2-1; D gene unclear. Germline V gene sequence: CDR1 SQVTM, CDR2 ANQGSEA. CDR3 size: 14 residues. Trimming removed 1 base at V and 4 bases at J, with 11 bases between. In nucleotides, the CDR3 is TGCAGCGTTGAAGCCCCCCCAGTATACAATGAGCAGTTCTTC. Its protein product is CSVEAPPVYNEQFF.